This note documents a single TCR beta chain sequence. No cognate antigen has been identified for it. Base qualities are not at hand, and no much larger clone is one base apart. The data were obtained in a study of blood T cell repertoires in COVID-19 (TCRdb year 2020). Regarding the complete study: Samples from collaborators originated in the United States, Italy and Spain and spanned both the acute and convalescent phases of COVID-19. The repertoires were made available in a free public database intended to serve as a resource for research on the immune response to SARS-CoV-2. The prospective study material was composed of cDNA or gDNA derived from T cells, B-cell-depleted T cells, or PBMCs. A de-identified subject ID, COVID-19 status, age in years and sex were almost always included in the sample metadata. The samples were drawn from the first 160 participants of the ongoing ImmuneRACE study and from some 1,300 subjects provided by 6 global collaborators. The dataset comprised deeply sampled blood TCRbeta repertoires from subjects exposed to, actively infected with, or recovered from COVID-19. HLA class I and class II types, where available, came from metadata supplied by the sample provider rather than from assay-based typing.

In Seattle, one collaborating source enrolled patients while the infection was active and tracked those patients longitudinally over the course of disease. Whole blood was collected in K2EDTA tubes by collaborating institutions according to the institutions' own protocols. For TCRbeta analysis, collaborators shipped samples as frozen whole blood, isolated PBMCs, or DNA extracted from either of those sample types. TCRbeta CDR3 regions were amplified from genomic DNA by means of the immunoSEQ Assay, a bias-controlled multiplex PCR. In the source study's methods: Nucleated cell counts per sample were estimated from amplification of reference gene primers within the assay. Sequence reads were collapsed and filtered to measure the absolute abundance of every unique TCRbeta CDR3 rearrangement. For each sample, productive Simpson clonality was calculated as the square root of Simpson's diversity index across productive rearrangements. What TCRdb holds here is the immuneACCESS table cut down to in-frame rearrangements. Part of the clones is not present; checked against another copy, under half of the missing clones reflect an unresolved V gene, and the others are unexplained. The V and J calls and clone size are taken from that table; D and trimming were inferred from the DNA. In all, the sample holds about 410,000 clones, and 89% of those were seen once. The ten largest clones add up to roughly 1.5% of the sample.

Including the terminal cysteine and phenylalanine, the CDR3 comprises 14 residues. CDR3 DNA only is kept here, 42 bases in frame from base 1. V and J are truncated by 4 bases and 1 base respectively, leaving an intervening sequence of 8 bases. Reading the germline V gene gives CDR1 MNHEY and CDR2 SVGAGI. Results the study describes overall, beyond this receptor: The quantity of clinical and demographic metadata differed by source and by participant and was supplied without curation.

Sequencing was done on a sample of peripheral blood. The TCR sequence derives from a woman in her 40s with COVID-19, enrolled during active disease. The rearranged chain carries TRBV6-5 and TRBJ1-5; no D gene call is confident. The CDR3 region reads CASSSLESNQPQHF. The sequenced DNA is TGTGCCAGCAGTTCCTTGGAGAGCAATCAGCCCCAGCATTTT.